This TCR beta chain stems from a study of cytomegalovirus exposure and HLA in healthy donors. The CDR3 sequence is 13 residues long. CDR1 and CDR2 from the germline V gene are MNHNS and SASEGT. V lost 5 bases and J lost 1, with 9 bases in between. Participants comprised healthy donors of bone marrow. A few counts support this clone. The antigen remains undetermined. Amplification used 60 Vbeta primers and 13 Jbeta primers. Profiled with immunoSEQ multiplex PCR; TCRdb holds only in-frame clones, not every one. The profile shows 83,000 or so clones, about 76% of them singletons. Study results and limitations: When a later analysis compared HLA-associated TCR beta chains with equally common others, the HLA-associated chains turned out to be more clonally expanded and to have lower generation probabilities. TCR beta sequences reportedly predicted the HLA-A and HLA-B alleles of most subjects accurately.

The source of this sequence is a man aged 30 to 39 in good health and CMV-seropositive. The chain has TRBV6-1 and TRBJ2-7; TRBD2 might be the D (6 bases). The sequenced material came from PBMCs. CDR3 nucleotide sequence: TGTGCCAGCAGTTGGGCGGGGTCCTACGAGCAGTACTTC. It codes for CASSWAGSYEQYF.